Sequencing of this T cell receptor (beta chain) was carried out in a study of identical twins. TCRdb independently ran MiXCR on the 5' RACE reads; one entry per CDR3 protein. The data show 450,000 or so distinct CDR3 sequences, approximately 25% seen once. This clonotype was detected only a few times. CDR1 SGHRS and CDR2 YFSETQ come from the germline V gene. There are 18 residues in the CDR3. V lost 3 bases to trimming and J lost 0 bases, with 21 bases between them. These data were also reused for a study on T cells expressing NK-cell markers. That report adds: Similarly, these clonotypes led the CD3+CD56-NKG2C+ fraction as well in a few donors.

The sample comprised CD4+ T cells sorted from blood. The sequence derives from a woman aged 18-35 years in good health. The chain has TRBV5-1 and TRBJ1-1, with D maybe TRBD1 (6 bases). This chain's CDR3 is CASSSQIRGGTLNTEAFF. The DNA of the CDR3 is TGCGCCAGCAGCTCTCAAATCCGGGGAGGGACACTGAACACTGAAGCTTTCTTT.